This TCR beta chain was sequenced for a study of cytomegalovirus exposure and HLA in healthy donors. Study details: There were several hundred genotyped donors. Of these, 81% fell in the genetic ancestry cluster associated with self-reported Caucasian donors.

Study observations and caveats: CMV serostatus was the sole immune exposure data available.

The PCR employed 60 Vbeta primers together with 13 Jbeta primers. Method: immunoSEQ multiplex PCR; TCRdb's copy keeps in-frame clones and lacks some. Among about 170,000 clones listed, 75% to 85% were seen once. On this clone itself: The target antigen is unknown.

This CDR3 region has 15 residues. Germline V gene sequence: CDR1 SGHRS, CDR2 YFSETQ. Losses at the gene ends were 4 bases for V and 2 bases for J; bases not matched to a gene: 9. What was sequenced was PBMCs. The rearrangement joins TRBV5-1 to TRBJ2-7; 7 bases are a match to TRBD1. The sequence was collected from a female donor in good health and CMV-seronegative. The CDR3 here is CASSKIPGTAYEQYF. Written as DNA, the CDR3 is TGCGCCAGCAGCAAGATACCCGGGACAGCCTACGAGCAGTACTTC.